This T cell receptor beta chain was profiled in a study of monozygotic twins with inflammatory bowel disease. cDNA for TCRalpha and TCRbeta was amplified by nested PCRs of roughly 15 then 8 to 10 cycles. TCRdb re-called the 5' RACE reads, yielding one record per CDR3 amino acid sequence without DNA. In all, the sample yields roughly 150,000 distinct CDR3 sequences. CDR1 is KGHDR, CDR2 SFDVKD, per germline. CDR3 length: 17 residues. The sequence came from a human donor with ulcerative colitis or Crohn's disease, or a healthy co-twin of an affected twin (not recorded which). V and J are TRBV24-1 and TRBJ1-2; TCRdb names TRBD1, which stays unverified in the absence of DNA. Sequenced sample: blood. The CDR3 reads CATSGGTGGTANYGYTF.